The clone carrying this T cell receptor beta chain showed up many times. Its specificity is not known. These data belong to a study of neurological immune-mediated disorders. One entry per CDR3 protein results from TCRdb running MiXCR on the 5' RACE reads. Among tens of thousands of distinct CDR3 sequences, almost 7.5% were seen once, and the ten largest hold 4.4%. The unsorted libraries were generated from a total of 2 million PBMCs, which had been stored in RNAlater at -80 C. Study results and caveats: No CDR3 amino acid sequences were shared by expanded clones across subjects, suggesting private repertoires in all groups.

Per the germline V gene, CDR1 is SGHDT and CDR2 is YYEEEE. With 1 base clipped from V and 5 bases from J, the junction kept 4 bases outside the gene matches. The CDR3 spans 15 residues. The chain employs TRBV5-6 and TRBJ2-2; 8 bases are shared with TRBD1. The sequence came from a woman between 40 and 55 years old in good health. The sample taken for sequencing was PBMCs. CDR3 residues: CASSLTGGWTGELFF. In DNA, the CDR3 is TGTGCCAGCAGCTTGACAGGGGGTTGGACCGGGGAGCTGTTTTTT.